These 27 T cell receptor beta chains were sequenced from one sample in a study of shared clonotypes between healthy human individuals (dated by TCRdb to the early 2020s). Library preparation was by the immunoSEQ multiplex PCR assay. Held by TCRdb, this immuneACCESS table contains in-frame sequences only and omits some clones. Under half of the omission traces to an unresolved V gene where checked; the cause of the rest is unknown. The sample yields about 490,000 clones; less than 80% were counted once. The biggest ten clones account for 10% to 15% of the sample. What was sequenced was PBMCs. The receptors derive from a woman aged 40 to 50 in good health. Some clones in this sample may be carry-over from other donors' samples.

Note on this clone: With a far larger clone one base away, a read error is the likely cause. This CDR3 is missing its conserved last phenylalanine or tryptophan, likely due to a read error. The chain joins TRBV30 to TRBJ1-1; D ambiguous. Germline V gives CDR1 GTSNPN, CDR2 SVGIG (reference sequence). This CDR3 has 14 amino acids. Trimming removed 2 bases from V and 4 bases from J, with 14 bases in between. DNA for the CDR3: TGTGCCTGGAGTATCTCGGACGGCGGCACTGAAGCTTTCTCT. This sequence encodes CAWSISDGGTEAFS.

This clone was picked up one time. The CDR3 bases are TGTGCCTGGAGTGGTACGGGAACCTACAATGAGCAGTTCTTC. Its translation is CAWSGTGTYNEQFF. The chain couples TRBV30 to TRBJ2-1; possible D gene TRBD2, 5 bases. Trimming stripped 1 base from V and 2 bases from J, with 9 bases between. The CDR3 consists of 14 residues. The germline V gene encodes CDR1 GTSNPN and CDR2 SVGIG (reference sequence).

V and J are TRBV11-2 and TRBJ1-1, with 8 bases identical to TRBD1. Germline V gene lookup returns CDR1 SGHAT and CDR2 FQNNGV. Trimming cost V 2 bases and J 5 bases; bases outside gene matches: 10. This CDR3 comprises 16 residues. The CDR3 here is CASSLFGRGRKTEAFF. For the CDR3, the DNA is TGTGCCAGCAGCTTATTCGGCAGGGGGCGGAAGACTGAAGCTTTCTTT.

In its sample, this clone was seen once. The V call is TRBV6-1, the J call TRBJ2-5; D is possibly TRBD1 (5 bases). V lost 5 bases to trimming and J lost 6 bases, with 10 bases between them. The V gene's germline CDR1 is MNHNS and CDR2 SASEGT. The CDR3 has 12 residues. CDR3 loop: CASSFDRKTQYF. The CDR3 nucleotides are TGTGCCAGCAGTTTCGACAGAAAGACCCAGTACTTC.

This chain links TRBV6-1 with TRBJ2-7; D perhaps matches TRBD1 (6 bases). The CDR3 covers 12 residues. Germline loops: CDR1 MNHNS, CDR2 SASEGT. V was clipped by 3 bases and J by 4 bases, with 7 bases between them. The CDR3 region has the DNA TGTGCCAGCAGTGACAGGGGTTACGAGCAGTACTTC. Translation: CASSDRGYEQYF.

The rearrangement joins TRBV18 to TRBJ2-7; D gene unclear. There are 16 residues in the CDR3. V shed 3 bases and J shed 0 bases, with 15 bases lying between them. The germline V gene has CDR1 KGHSH and CDR2 LQKENI. CDR3 protein: CASSPQTVTSSYEQYF. CDR3 sequence (DNA): TGTGCCAGCTCACCGCAGACCGTAACGAGCTCCTACGAGCAGTACTTC.

Concerning this clone itself: This likely came from a read error, as a far larger clone is one base away. The chain links TRBV30 to TRBJ1-2; D is perhaps TRBD1 (6 bases). CDR3 length equals 14 residues. Looked up from germline, CDR1 is GTSNPN and CDR2 is SVGIG (reference sequence). CDR3 nucleotide sequence: TGTGCCTGGAGTGCCCCGGGGGCGCAGGTTGGCTACGCCTTC. Encoded protein: CAWSAPGAQVGYAF.

The CDR3 region is CASSAQGLNQPQHF. The CDR3 DNA sequence: TGTGCCAGTAGTGCTCAGGGTCTGAATCAGCCCCAGCATTTT. V gene TRBV19 combines with J gene TRBJ1-5, with a tentative D call TRBD1 (5 bases). The germline V gene has CDR1 LNHDA and CDR2 SQIVND (reference sequence). The CDR3 is 14 amino acids. V was cut by 5 bases and J by 4 bases, with 12 bases left in between.

This chain uses TRBV7-9 with TRBJ2-1; weak D call: TRBD1 (6 bases). Germline-derived CDR1 and CDR2 are SEHNR and FQNEAQ (reference sequence). V lost 8 bases to trimming and J lost 9 bases, with 26 bases between them. The CDR3 covers 16 residues. CDR3 coding DNA: TGTGCCAGCGCGGAACCAGGGGCAATACAACGGGGTGAGCAGTTCTTC. This translates into CASAEPGAIQRGEQFF.

The chain carries TRBV7-2 and TRBJ1-2; the D is unclear. Germline V CDR1 and CDR2: SGHTA, FQGNSA. The ends were cut back, 1 base at V and 2 bases at J, with 11 bases in the middle. The CDR3 spans 15 residues. The CDR3 region has the DNA TGTGCCAGCAGCTTAGGGCTGGGTCACAACTATGGCTACACCTTC. Its protein product is CASSLGLGHNYGYTF.

This clone has more than one count but fewer than ten. This chain links TRBV5-1 with TRBJ2-1; TRBD2 agrees at 7 bases. V gave up 4 bases and J gave up 5 bases; unmatched junction bases: 3. The CDR3 runs to 13 residues. In germline, CDR1 is SGHRS, CDR2 YFSETQ. CDR3 region: CASSPSGNNEQFF. CDR3 DNA sequence: TGCGCCAGCAGCCCTAGCGGAAACAATGAGCAGTTCTTC.

This clone is medium-sized by share. The identical CDR3 is also encoded by other nucleotide sequences in the sample. V gene TRBV27 combines with J gene TRBJ2-7; 9 bases are shared with TRBD1. The ends lost 2 bases at V and 4 bases at J; junction bases unmatched: 0. CDR3 length: 13 residues. Germline CDR1 reads MNHEY; CDR2 reads SMNVEV (reference sequence). This CDR3 is CASSLGTGYEQYF. The DNA for the CDR3 is TGTGCCAGCAGTTTAGGGACAGGGTACGAGCAGTACTTC.

This chain joins TRBV30 and TRBJ2-6; no firm D call. The germline V and J ends were trimmed by 3 bases and 0 bases, with 15 bases remaining between them. Looked up from germline, CDR1 is GTSNPN and CDR2 is SVGIG (reference sequence). This CDR3 is 17 amino acids long. This CDR3 reads CAWRRQVLHSGANVLTF. The CDR3 DNA is TGTGCCTGGAGAAGGCAGGTTCTACACTCTGGGGCCAACGTCCTGACTTTC. The full variable domain, its missing parts supplied by reference TRBV30 and TRBJ2-6, is SQTIHQWPATLVQPVGSPLSLECTVEGTSNPNLYWYRQAAGRGLQLLFYSVGIGQISSEVPQNLSASRPQDRQFILSSKKLLLSDSGFYLCAWRRQVLHSGANVLTFGAGSRLTVL.

The rearrangement uses TRBV19 and TRBJ1-5; TRBD1 might be the D (5 bases). The length of the CDR3 is 19 residues. In germline, CDR1 is LNHDA, CDR2 SQIVND (reference sequence). V was trimmed by 3 bases and J by 0 bases, leaving 21 bases between them. The CDR3 DNA follows: TGTGCCAGTAGTATCGGTCCTTTAGGACAACCGTATAGCAATCAGCCCCAGCATTTT. Encoded protein: CASSIGPLGQPYSNQPQHF.

This sequence joins TRBV5-4 and TRBJ2-7; D is perhaps TRBD2 (8 bases). This CDR3 contains 16 residues. V lost 3 bases and J lost 5, with 21 bases in between. Germline lookup yields CDR1 SGHNT and CDR2 YYREEE (reference sequence). CDR3 nucleotides: TGTGCCAGCAGCTGGTTAGCGGGACAGAGTAACGACGAGCAGTACTTC. Its translation: CASSWLAGQSNDEQYF.

The CDR3 DNA sequence: TGCGCCAGCAGCCAAGTGGGACTAGCGGGCTACGAGCAGTACTTC. Translated: CASSQVGLAGYEQYF. The chain combines TRBV4-1 with TRBJ2-7; 12 bases align to TRBD2. The CDR3 extends over 15 amino acids. Trimming at V came to 1 base and at J to 3 bases, leaving 1 base not matched to a gene. CDR1 and CDR2 (germline): MGHRA, YSYEKL.

This chain connects TRBV7-2 to TRBJ2-7; 11 bases map to TRBD1. Per germline, CDR1 SGHTA and CDR2 FQGNSA. CDR3 size: 15 residues. Trimming at V came to 0 bases and at J to 4 bases, leaving 2 bases not matched to a gene. CDR3 loop: CASSLADRGQYEQYF. In nucleotides, the CDR3 is TGTGCCAGCAGCTTAGCGGACAGGGGGCAGTACGAGCAGTACTTC.

This rearrangement joins TRBV30 to TRBJ2-7; D is unresolved. V was cut by 0 bases and J by 6 bases, with 9 bases left in between. CDR3 length: 12 residues. CDR1 GTSNPN and CDR2 SVGIG come from the germline V gene (reference sequence). CDR3 nucleotide sequence: TGTGCCTGGAGTGTACTCAATGTCGAGCAGTACTTC. It is translated as CAWSVLNVEQYF.

This chain links TRBV5-1 with TRBJ2-1; 14 bases are a match to TRBD2. Germline-derived CDR1 and CDR2 are SGHRS and YFSETQ. This CDR3 is built from 15 residues. With 4 bases clipped from V and 7 bases from J, the junction kept 4 bases outside the gene matches. In nucleotides, the CDR3 is TGCGCCAGCAGCCCCCGACTAGCGGGAGGGAATGAGCAGTTCTTC. Protein sequence: CASSPRLAGGNEQFF.

This clone was counted only a few times. V gene TRBV5-1 combines with J gene TRBJ2-7, with 12 bases matching TRBD2. The CDR3 is 18 amino acids. Germline-derived CDR1 and CDR2 are SGHRS and YFSETQ. J gave up 3 bases and V 0 bases, and 10 bases lay outside the gene matches. CDR3 protein: CASSLEGTSGGPLYEQYF. The CDR3 coding sequence is TGCGCCAGCAGCTTGGAAGGAACTAGCGGGGGGCCTCTCTACGAGCAGTACTTC.

About this clone itself: This clone may be a read error of a much larger clone one base away. This sequence joins TRBV25-1 and TRBJ2-7, with TRBD2 matching over 13 bases. In germline, CDR1 is MGHDK, CDR2 SYGVNS. J was trimmed by 9 bases and V by 4 bases; bases with no gene match: 9. The length of the CDR3 is 15 residues. The DNA for the CDR3 is TGTGCCAGCAGTGCCGGACTAGCGGGAGTCGACGGGCAGTACTTC. Its translation is CASSAGLAGVDGQYF.

A note on this clone: This specimen includes other DNA sequences encoding the same CDR3. The V and J genes are TRBV18 and TRBJ2-2, with a weak D call TRBD2 (5 bases). With 4 bases removed from V and 5 bases from J, the gap between germline ends came to 5 bases. There are 12 residues in the CDR3. Looked up from germline, CDR1 is KGHSH and CDR2 is LQKENI. The chain's CDR3 is CASSRGTGELFF. CDR3 coding DNA: TGTGCCAGCTCACGAGGGACCGGGGAGCTGTTTTTT.

This CDR3 reads CSVQQGLGYGYTF. CDR3 DNA sequence: TGCAGCGTACAACAGGGGTTGGGCTATGGCTACACCTTC. The chain recombines TRBV29-1 with TRBJ1-2; 7 bases agree with TRBD1. V was clipped by 6 bases and J by 4 bases; unmatched bases: 8. This CDR3 is built from 13 residues. Germline CDR1 reads SQVTM; CDR2 reads ANQGSEA.

J is TRBJ1-1 and V is TRBV28, with D perhaps TRBD1 (5 bases). Trimming stripped 5 bases from V and 7 bases from J, with 8 bases between. This CDR3 is built from 11 residues. Looked up from germline, CDR1 is MDHEN and CDR2 is SYDVKM. Here the CDR3 DNA reads TGTGCCAGCAGTGAGGGGCTTGAAGCTTTCTTT. It is translated as CASSEGLEAFF.

The gene calls are TRBV5-4 and TRBJ1-1, with unresolved D. The V gene's germline CDR1 is SGHNT and CDR2 YYREEE (reference sequence). The CDR3 consists of 14 residues. Trimming removed 0 bases at V and 1 base at J, with 7 bases between. The CDR3 coding sequence is TGTGCCAGCAGCTTGGATGGTCAGAACACTGAAGCTTTCTTT. This translates into CASSLDGQNTEAFF.

The chain uses TRBV7-8 and TRBJ1-5, with 9 nucleotides matching TRBD1. The V and J ends lost 5 bases and 2 bases, in that order; junction bases with no gene match: 7. This CDR3 contains 16 residues. Germline lookup yields CDR1 SGHVS and CDR2 FQNEAQ. CDR3 amino acids: CASSPWGQGGNQPQHF. CDR3 bases: TGTGCCAGCAGCCCATGGGGACAGGGCGGCAATCAGCCCCAGCATTTT.

J is TRBJ1-5 and V is TRBV19; 9 nucleotides match TRBD1. Germline trimming cut 4 bases from V and 7 bases from J; bases unmatched to any gene: 5. The CDR3 has 14 residues. Germline V gene data show CDR1 as LNHDA and CDR2 as SQIVND (reference sequence). CDR3: CASSTQGAGQPQHF. The CDR3, as DNA: TGTGCCAGTAGTACACAGGGGGCAGGGCAGCCCCAGCATTTT.